This T cell receptor (beta chain) derives from a study of T-cell memory formation after mild COVID-19. Broader study findings: Researchers found some responding clones in pre-infection memory, a sign that cross-reactive memory joined.

This clonotype was seen only a few times. The antigen remains unidentified. It was 5'RACE with constant-segment primers that produced the TCR alpha and TCR beta cDNA libraries, which carried sample barcodes and UMIs. TCRdb called the 5' RACE reads again in MiXCR, with one record for every CDR3 protein. This table holds about 610,000 distinct CDR3 sequences, roughly 17% found once. Germline V lookup: CDR1 LGHNA, CDR2 YSLEER. The CDR3 extends over 12 amino acids. V was trimmed by 1 base and J by 5 bases, leaving 3 bases between them. The specimen was PBMCs or a T cell subset sorted from them (not recorded which). The chain couples TRBV4-3 to TRBJ2-1; D gene unclear. This clonotype was sampled from an adult woman who had mild COVID-19 (a few samples of this study predate the infection). Cell type and time point are not known. The CDR3 protein is CASSQGDNEQFF. The DNA for the CDR3 is TGCGCCAGCAGCCAAGGCGACAATGAGCAGTTCTTC.